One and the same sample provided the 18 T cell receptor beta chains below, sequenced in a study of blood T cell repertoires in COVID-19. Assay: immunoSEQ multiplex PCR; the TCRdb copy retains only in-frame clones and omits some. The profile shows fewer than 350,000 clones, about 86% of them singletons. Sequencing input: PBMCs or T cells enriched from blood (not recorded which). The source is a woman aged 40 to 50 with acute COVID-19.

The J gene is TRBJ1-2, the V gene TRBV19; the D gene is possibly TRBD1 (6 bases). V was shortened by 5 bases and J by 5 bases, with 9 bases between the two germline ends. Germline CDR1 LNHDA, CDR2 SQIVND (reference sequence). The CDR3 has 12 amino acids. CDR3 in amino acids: CASSGGPYGYTF. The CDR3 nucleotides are TGTGCCAGTAGTGGGGGCCCATATGGCTACACCTTC.

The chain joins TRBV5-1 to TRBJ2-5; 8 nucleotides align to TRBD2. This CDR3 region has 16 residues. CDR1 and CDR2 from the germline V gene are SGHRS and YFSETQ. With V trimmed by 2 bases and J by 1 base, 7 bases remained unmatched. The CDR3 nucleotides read TGCGCCAGCAGCTTTTCAAGCGGGGGTCTCCAAGAGACCCAGTACTTC. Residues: CASSFSSGGLQETQYF.

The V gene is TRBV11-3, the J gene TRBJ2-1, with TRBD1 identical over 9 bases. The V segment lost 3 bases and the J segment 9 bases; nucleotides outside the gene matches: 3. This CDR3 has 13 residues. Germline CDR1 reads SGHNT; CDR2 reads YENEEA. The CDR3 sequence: CASSFTGGIEQFF. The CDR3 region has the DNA TGTGCCAGCAGCTTTACAGGGGGCATTGAGCAGTTCTTC.

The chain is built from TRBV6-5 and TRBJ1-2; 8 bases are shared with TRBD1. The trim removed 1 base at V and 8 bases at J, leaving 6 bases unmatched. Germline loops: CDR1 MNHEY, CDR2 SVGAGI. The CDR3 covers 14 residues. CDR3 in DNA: TGTGCCAGCAGTTACTTGGACAGGGATTCGGGCTACACCTTC. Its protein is CASSYLDRDSGYTF.

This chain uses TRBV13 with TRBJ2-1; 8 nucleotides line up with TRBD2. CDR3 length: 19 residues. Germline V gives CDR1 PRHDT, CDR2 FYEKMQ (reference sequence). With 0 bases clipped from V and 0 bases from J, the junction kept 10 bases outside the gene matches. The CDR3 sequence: CASSLGPTSGQSSYNEQFF. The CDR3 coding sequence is TGTGCCAGCAGCTTAGGCCCCACTAGCGGACAGAGCTCCTACAATGAGCAGTTCTTC.

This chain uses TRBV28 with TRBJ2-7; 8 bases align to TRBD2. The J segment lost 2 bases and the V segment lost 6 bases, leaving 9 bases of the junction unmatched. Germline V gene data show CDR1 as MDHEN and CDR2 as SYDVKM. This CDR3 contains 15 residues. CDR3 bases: TGTGCCAGCAGCTTAACCGGGAGGGTCGCCTACGAGCAGTACTTC. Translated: CASSLTGRVAYEQYF.

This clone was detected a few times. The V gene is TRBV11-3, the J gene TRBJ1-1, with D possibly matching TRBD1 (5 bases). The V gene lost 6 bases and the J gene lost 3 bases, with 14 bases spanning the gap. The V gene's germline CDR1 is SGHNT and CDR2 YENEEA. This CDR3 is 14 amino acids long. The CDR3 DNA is TGTGCCAGCAGTTCGGGGGGTTGGGACACTGAAGCTTTCTTT. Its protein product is CASSSGGWDTEAFF.

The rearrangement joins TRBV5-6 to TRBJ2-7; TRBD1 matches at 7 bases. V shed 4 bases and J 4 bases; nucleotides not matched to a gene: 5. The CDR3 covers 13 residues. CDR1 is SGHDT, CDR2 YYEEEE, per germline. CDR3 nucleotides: TGTGCCAGCAGCAATGACAGGGAATACGAGCAGTACTTC. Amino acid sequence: CASSNDREYEQYF.

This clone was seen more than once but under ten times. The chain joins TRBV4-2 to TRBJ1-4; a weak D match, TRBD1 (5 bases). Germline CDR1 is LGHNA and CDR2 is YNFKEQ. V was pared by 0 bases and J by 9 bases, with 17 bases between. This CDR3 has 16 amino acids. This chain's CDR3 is CASSQDVGGSTKKLFF. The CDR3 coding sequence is TGTGCCAGCAGCCAAGATGTCGGGGGTAGTACGAAAAAACTGTTTTTT.

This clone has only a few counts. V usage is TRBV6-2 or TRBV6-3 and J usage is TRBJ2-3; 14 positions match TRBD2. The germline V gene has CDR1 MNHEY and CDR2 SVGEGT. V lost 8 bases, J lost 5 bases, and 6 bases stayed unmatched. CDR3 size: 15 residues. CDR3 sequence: CASGLGLAGVDTQYF. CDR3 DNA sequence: TGTGCCAGCGGCCTGGGACTAGCGGGAGTAGATACGCAGTATTTT.

CDR3 sequence reads: CASSFPHLAGMNTEAFF. As DNA, the CDR3 is TGTGCCAGCAGTTTCCCCCATCTCGCGGGGATGAACACTGAAGCTTTCTTT. The chain combines TRBV21-1 with TRBJ1-1. TRBV21-1 is a listed pseudogene. CDR3 length equals 17 residues.

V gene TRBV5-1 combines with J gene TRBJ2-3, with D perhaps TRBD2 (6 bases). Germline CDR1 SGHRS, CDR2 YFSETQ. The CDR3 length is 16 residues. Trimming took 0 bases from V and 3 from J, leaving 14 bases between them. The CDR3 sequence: CASSLASTAGTDTQYF. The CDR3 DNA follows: TGCGCCAGCAGCTTGGCCTCGACAGCGGGTACAGATACGCAGTATTTT.

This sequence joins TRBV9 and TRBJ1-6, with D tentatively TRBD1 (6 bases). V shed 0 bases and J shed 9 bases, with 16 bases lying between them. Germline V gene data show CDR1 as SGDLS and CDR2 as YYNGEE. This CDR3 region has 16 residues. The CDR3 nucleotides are TGTGCCAGCAGCGTAGGCAGGGGCCTCAGGGGTTCACCCCTCCACTTT. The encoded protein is CASSVGRGLRGSPLHF.

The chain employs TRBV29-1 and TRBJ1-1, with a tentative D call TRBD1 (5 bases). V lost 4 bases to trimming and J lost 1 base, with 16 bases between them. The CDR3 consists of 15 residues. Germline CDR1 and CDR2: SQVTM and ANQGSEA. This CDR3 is CSVGAIDGGNTEAFF. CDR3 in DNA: TGCAGCGTTGGGGCGATCGACGGGGGGAACACTGAAGCTTTCTTT.

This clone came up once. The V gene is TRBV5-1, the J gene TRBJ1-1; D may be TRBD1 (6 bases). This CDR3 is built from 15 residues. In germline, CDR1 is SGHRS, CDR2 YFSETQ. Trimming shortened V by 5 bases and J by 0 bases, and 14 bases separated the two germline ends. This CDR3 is CASRREGVVNTEAFF. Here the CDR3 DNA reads TGCGCCAGCAGACGGGAGGGGGTCGTGAACACTGAAGCTTTCTTT.

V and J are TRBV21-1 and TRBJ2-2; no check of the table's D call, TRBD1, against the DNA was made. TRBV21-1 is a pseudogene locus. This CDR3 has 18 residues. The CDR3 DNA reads TGTGCCAGCAGCAAATCATGTCAGGACAGGGGAAGCACCGGGGAGCTGTTTTTT. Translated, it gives CASSKSCQDRGSTGELFF.

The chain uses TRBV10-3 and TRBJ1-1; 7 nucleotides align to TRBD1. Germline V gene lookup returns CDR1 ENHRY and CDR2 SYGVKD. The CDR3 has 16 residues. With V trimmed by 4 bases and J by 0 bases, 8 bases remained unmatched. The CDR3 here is CAISGAGGGLNTEAFF. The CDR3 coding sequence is TGTGCCATCAGTGGGGCAGGGGGAGGACTGAACACTGAAGCTTTCTTT.

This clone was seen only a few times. The CDR3 loop reads CASKVGAGYEQYF. The CDR3 DNA follows: TGTGCCAGCAAGGTAGGGGCAGGGTACGAGCAGTACTTC. The gene calls are TRBV27 and TRBJ2-7; tentative D call: TRBD1 (5 bases). CDR1 and CDR2 from the germline V gene are MNHEY and SMNVEV (reference sequence). This CDR3 contains 13 residues. Trimming shortened V by 7 bases and J by 4 bases, and 14 bases separated the two germline ends.